This section outlines one T cell receptor (beta chain) sequence together with its context. This CDR3 region has 12 residues. Germline V gene data show CDR1 as SQVTM and CDR2 as ANQGSEA. As to time point: newly diagnosed GD, antithyroid drugs for less than 3 months. Making the TCR library involved RNA that had been extracted from PBMCs. The TCR beta library used iRepertoire HTBI primers with Arm-PCR amplification of CDR3. MiXCR was run by TCRdb on the multiplex PCR reads, yielding one entry per CDR3 protein. The table shows about 530,000 distinct CDR3 sequences, with around 16% occurring only once. This record comes from a study of regulatory T cells in long-lasting Graves disease. The sample was also linked to a second study, of T cells in Graves' hyperthyroidism and ophthalmopathy. As that report states: A set of HTBI primers served as the primers for a first-round RT-PCR of the TCR CDR3.

Sequenced material: peripheral blood mononuclear cells (PBMCs), taken at new diagnosis, from a patient treated with antithyroid drugs. The rearrangement links TRBV29-1 to TRBJ2-3, with a possible D match to TRBD1 (6 bases). This receptor was obtained from a woman aged 40-65 years with Graves disease. CDR3 loop: CSTKGGTDTQYF. DNA of the CDR3: TGCAGTACGAAGGGGGGCACAGATACGCAGTATTTT.